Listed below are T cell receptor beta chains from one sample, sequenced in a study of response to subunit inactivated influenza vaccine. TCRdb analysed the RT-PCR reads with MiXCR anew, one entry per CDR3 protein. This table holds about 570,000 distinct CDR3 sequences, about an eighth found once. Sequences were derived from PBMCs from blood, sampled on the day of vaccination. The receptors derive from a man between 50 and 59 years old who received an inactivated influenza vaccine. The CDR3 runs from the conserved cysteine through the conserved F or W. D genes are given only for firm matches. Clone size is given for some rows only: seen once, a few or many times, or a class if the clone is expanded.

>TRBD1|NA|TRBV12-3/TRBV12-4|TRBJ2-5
CASRSTGGFETQYF
TGTGCCAGCAGAAGTACAGGGGGGTTCGAGACCCAGTACTTC
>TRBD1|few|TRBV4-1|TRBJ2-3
CASSLRDRTFQVGQYF
TGCGCCAGCAGCCTCCGGGACAGGACCTTCCAGGTTGGGCAGTATTTT
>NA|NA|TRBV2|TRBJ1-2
CASSEAAGHGYTF
TGTGCCAGCAGTGAAGCTGCCGGACATGGCTACACCTTC
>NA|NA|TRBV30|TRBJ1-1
CAWSITLSTEAFF
TGTGCCTGGAGTATTACACTATCCACTGAAGCTTTCTTT
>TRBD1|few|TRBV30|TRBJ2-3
CAWSTDRVGRGTQYF
TGTGCCTGGAGCACCGACAGGGTGGGAAGAGGTACGCAGTATTTT
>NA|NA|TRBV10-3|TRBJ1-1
CAISGSPGDTEAFF
TGTGCCATCAGTGGATCGCCCGGGGACACTGAAGCTTTCTTT
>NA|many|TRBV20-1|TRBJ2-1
CSARGGMAGARNEQFF
TGCAGTGCTAGAGGGGGTATGGCAGGGGCGCGCAATGAGCAGTTCTTC
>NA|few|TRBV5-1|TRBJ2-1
CASSLAQGGNEQFF
TGCGCCAGCAGCTTGGCGCAGGGGGGAAATGAGCAGTTCTTC
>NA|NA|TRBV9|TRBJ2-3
CASGHKASTDTQYF
TGTGCCAGCGGCCACAAAGCTAGCACAGATACGCAGTATTTT
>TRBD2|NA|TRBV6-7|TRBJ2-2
CASSLLAGGNTGELFF
TGTGCCAGCAGTTTATTAGCGGGAGGGAACACCGGGGAGCTGTTTTTT
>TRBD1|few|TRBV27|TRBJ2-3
CASSTTRQDRTQYF
TGTGCCAGCAGTACGACTCGACAGGACAGGACGCAGTATTTT
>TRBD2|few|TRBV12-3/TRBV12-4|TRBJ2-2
CASRRGGANTGELFF
TGTGCCAGCAGGCGGGGGGGCGCGAACACCGGGGAGCTGTTTTTT
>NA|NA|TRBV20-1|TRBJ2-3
CSAAFPAGSIHTDTQYF
TGCAGTGCCGCATTTCCGGCGGGGAGTATACACACAGATACGCAGTATTTT
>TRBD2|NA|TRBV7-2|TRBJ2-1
CASSPRTRGDEQFF
TGTGCCAGCAGCCCCAGGACTAGAGGCGATGAGCAGTTCTTC
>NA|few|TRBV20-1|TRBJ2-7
CSARKGDYEQYF
TGCAGTGCTAGAAAAGGTGACTACGAGCAGTACTTC
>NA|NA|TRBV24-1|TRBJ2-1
CATSDFRGSLSSYNEQFF
TGTGCCACCAGTGATTTCCGAGGAAGTTTGAGCTCCTACAATGAGCAGTTCTTC
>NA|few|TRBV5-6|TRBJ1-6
CASSLRLSGSSSNNSPLHF
TGTGCCAGCAGCTTGCGGCTGTCAGGATCAAGTAGCAATAATTCACCCCTCCACTTT
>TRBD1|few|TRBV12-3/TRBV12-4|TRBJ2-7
CASSSPGQGFNEQYF
TGTGCCAGCAGTTCCCCAGGACAGGGGTTCAACGAGCAGTACTTC
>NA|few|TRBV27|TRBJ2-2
CASSLSPPHGPGELFF
TGTGCCAGCAGTTTAAGCCCCCCGCATGGGCCCGGGGAGCTGTTTTTT
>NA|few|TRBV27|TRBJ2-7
CASSIGRVHEQYF
TGTGCCAGCTCAATCGGCAGGGTCCACGAGCAGTACTTC
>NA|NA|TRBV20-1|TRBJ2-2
CSAIGVGGELFF
TGCAGTGCTATTGGAGTGGGAGGGGAGCTGTTTTTT
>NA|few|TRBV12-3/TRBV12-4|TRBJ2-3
CASSLRGPGDTQYF
TGTGCCAGCAGCCTTCGGGGGCCCGGGGATACGCAGTATTTT
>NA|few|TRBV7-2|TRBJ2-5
CASSFNRGGGETQYF
TGTGCCAGCAGCTTCAACAGGGGTGGAGGGGAGACCCAGTACTTC
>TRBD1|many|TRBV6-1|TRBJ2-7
CASNGGQGGYEQYF
TGTGCCAGCAACGGGGGACAGGGAGGCTACGAGCAGTACTTC
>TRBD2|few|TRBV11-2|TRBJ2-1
CASSKTSGRSYNEQFF
TGTGCCAGCAGCAAGACTAGCGGTCGCTCCTACAATGAGCAGTTCTTC
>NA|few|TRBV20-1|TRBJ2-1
CSARGSYNEQFF
TGCAGTGCTAGAGGGTCTTACAATGAGCAGTTCTTC
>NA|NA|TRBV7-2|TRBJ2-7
CASSLWGRGSSYEQYF
TGTGCCAGCAGCTTATGGGGGAGAGGGAGCTCCTACGAGCAGTACTTC
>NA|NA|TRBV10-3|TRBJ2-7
CAISEKGNSYEQYF
TGTGCCATCAGTGAGAAGGGAAACTCCTACGAGCAGTACTTC
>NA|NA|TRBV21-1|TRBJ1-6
CASSKGKRGQARGSYNSPLHF
TGTGCCAGCAGCAAAGGCAAAAGGGGACAGGCTCGGGGTTCCTATAATTCACCCCTCCACTTT
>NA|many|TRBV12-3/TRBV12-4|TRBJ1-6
CASSLAGQLSPLHF
TGTGCCAGCAGTTTAGCGGGGCAGTTGTCACCCCTCCACTTT
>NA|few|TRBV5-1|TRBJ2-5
CASSLGAGLEETQYF
TGCGCCAGCAGCTTGGGGGCCGGGCTAGAGGAGACCCAGTACTTC
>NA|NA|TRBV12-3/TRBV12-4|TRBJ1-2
CASSRKVNYGYTF
TGTGCCAGCAGCAGGAAGGTTAACTATGGCTACACCTTC
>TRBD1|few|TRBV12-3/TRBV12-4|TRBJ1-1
CASSSYRGVAFF
TGTGCCAGCAGTTCCTACAGGGGTGTAGCTTTCTTT
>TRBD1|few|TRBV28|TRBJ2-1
CASSLDRGAPHEQFF
TGTGCCAGCAGTTTGGACAGGGGCGCTCCCCATGAGCAGTTCTTC
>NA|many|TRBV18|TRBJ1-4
CASSPPGEKLFF
TGTGCCAGCTCACCACCGGGAGAAAAACTGTTTTTT
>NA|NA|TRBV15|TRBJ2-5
CATSRAPLGETQYF
TGTGCCACCAGCAGAGCCCCATTGGGAGAGACCCAGTACTTC
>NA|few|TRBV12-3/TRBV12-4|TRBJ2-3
CASSLQATPDTQYF
TGTGCCAGCAGTTTGCAGGCGACCCCAGATACGCAGTATTTT